The 20 T cell receptor beta chains presented below share a single source sample, sequenced in a study of memory CD8 T cells in hepatitis C reinfection. Noted time point: peak reinfection, 3 to 8 weeks after reinfection detection. The sorted cells went straight to TCR sequencing with no prior in vitro expansion. The data were produced by immunoSEQ multiplex PCR, yet TCRdb's version contains in-frame clones alone and is incomplete. The sample has 35,000 to 50,000 clones; around nine tenths are singletons. The sequenced sample consisted of naive CD8+ T cells sorted from blood. All receptors derive from a man aged 18 to 30 with hepatitis C virus infection.

The chain couples TRBV9 to TRBJ2-1; 7 bases fit TRBD2. V trimming: 0 bases; J trimming: 0 bases; junction bases outside the gene matches: 3. This CDR3 has 16 residues. From germline, CDR1 is SGDLS and CDR2 YYNGEE. CDR3 sequence reads: CASSVDGRPSYNEQFF. CDR3 in DNA: TGTGCCAGCAGCGTAGACGGGAGGCCCTCCTACAATGAGCAGTTCTTC.

The chain has TRBV2 and TRBJ2-7, with 9 nucleotides matching TRBD2. Germline V CDR1 and CDR2: SNHLY, FYNNEI. This CDR3 is built from 13 residues. V shed 4 bases, J shed 6 bases, and the junction held 4 bases outside the gene matches. The CDR3 DNA is TGTGCCAGCAGTGGTGTAGCGGGAGCCGAGCAGTACTTC. Translated, it gives CASSGVAGAEQYF.

The chain joins TRBV7-8 to TRBJ2-2, with D tentatively TRBD2 (6 bases). Germline assignment: CDR1 SGHVS and CDR2 FQNEAQ. The CDR3 runs to 17 residues. Trimming took off 4 bases at V and 0 bases at J, with 15 bases between the two ends. CDR3 DNA sequence: TGTGCCAGCAGCTGGCGGGGCTACTCCACGAACACCGGGGAGCTGTTTTTT. Translating gives CASSWRGYSTNTGELFF.

This chain uses TRBV6-1 with TRBJ2-1; 10 nucleotides match TRBD2. V trimming: 2 bases; J trimming: 3 bases; junction bases outside the gene matches: 1. The V gene's germline CDR1 is MNHNS and CDR2 SASEGT. The CDR3 is 15 residues long. DNA for the CDR3: TGTGCCAGCAGTGAACTAGCGGGAGACTACAATGAGCAGTTCTTC. This gives the protein CASSELAGDYNEQFF.

The chain links TRBV6-5 to TRBJ2-1; 7 bases match TRBD2. This CDR3 comprises 13 residues. V shed 8 bases, J shed 7 bases, and the junction held 8 bases outside the gene matches. Per the germline V gene, CDR1 is MNHEY and CDR2 is SVGAGI. CDR3 bases: TGTGCCAGCCGGGGAGGGTTTGAAAATGAGCAGTTCTTC. Translation: CASRGGFENEQFF.

The chain has TRBV11-3 and TRBJ2-2; 8 nucleotides line up with TRBD1. The CDR3 covers 15 residues. Trimming cost V 4 bases and J 6 bases; bases outside gene matches: 7. Germline assignment: CDR1 SGHNT and CDR2 YENEEA. The CDR3 here is CASSSTGVFPGELFF. CDR3 in DNA: TGTGCCAGCAGCTCGACAGGGGTTTTTCCCGGGGAGCTGTTTTTT.

This chain connects TRBV14 to TRBJ2-5, with 8 bases aligning to TRBD1. The CDR3 sequence is 15 residues long. CDR1 and CDR2 from the germline V gene are SGHDN and FVKESK. J gave up 3 bases and V 1 base, and 4 bases lay outside the gene matches. The CDR3 DNA is TGTGCCAGCAGCCAAGTAAACAGGGGGGAAGAGACCCAGTACTTC. This sequence encodes CASSQVNRGEETQYF.

The rearrangement links TRBV7-9 to TRBJ2-5; the match to TRBD1 covers 9 bases. This CDR3 has 15 residues. Germline lookup yields CDR1 SEHNR and CDR2 FQNEAQ (reference sequence). V lost 2 bases to trimming and J lost 1 base; unmatched junction nucleotides: 2. The CDR3 loop is CASSLSQGAQETQYF. In nucleotides, the CDR3 is TGTGCCAGCAGCTTATCACAGGGGGCCCAAGAGACCCAGTACTTC. The full variable domain, its missing parts supplied by reference TRBV7-9 and TRBJ2-5, is DTGVSQNPRHKITKRGQNVTFRCDPISEHNRLYWYRQTLGQGPEFLTYFQNEAQLEKSRLLSDRFSAERPKGSFSTLEIQRTEQGDSAMYLCASSLSQGAQETQYFGPGTRLLVL.

The V gene is TRBV11-1, the J gene TRBJ2-5; 9 nucleotides line up with TRBD1. The end of the DNA fits TRBJ2-7 better, so the J call may be wrong. The germline CDR1 and CDR2 sequences are SGHAT and FQDESV (reference sequence). This CDR3 spans 13 amino acids. CDR3 in amino acids: CASSSDRGYEQYF. CDR3 bases: TGTGCCAGCAGCTCGGACAGGGGCTACGAGCAGTACTTC.

This clone was recorded once. The rearrangement joins TRBV6-6 to TRBJ1-1, with 7 bases aligning to TRBD1. In germline, CDR1 is MNHNY, CDR2 SVGAGI (reference sequence). Germline trimming cut 6 bases from V and 0 bases from J; bases unmatched to any gene: 10. This CDR3 spans 16 amino acids. CDR3 DNA: TGTGCCAGCAGCTCCTCCGGGACAGCCATGAACACTGAAGCTTTCTTT. Protein product: CASSSSGTAMNTEAFF.

CDR3 protein: CASSVLGAGNQPQHF. The CDR3 nucleotides are TGTGCCAGCAGTGTCCTAGGGGCTGGCAATCAGCCCCAGCATTTT. This chain connects TRBV28 to TRBJ1-5, with a weak D call TRBD1 (5 bases). V dropped 5 bases and J dropped 2 bases, with 13 bases sitting between them. There are 15 residues in the CDR3. CDR1 is MDHEN, CDR2 SYDVKM, per germline. Filled out from reference TRBV28 and TRBJ1-5, the complete variable domain reads DVKVTQSSRYLVKRTGEKVFLECVQDMDHENMFWYRQDPGLGLRLIYFSYDVKMKEKGDIPEGYSVSREKKERFSLILESASTNQTSMYLCASSVLGAGNQPQHFGDGTRLSIL.

The chain uses TRBV7-9 and TRBJ2-1, with D perhaps matching TRBD1 (5 bases). The V end lost 1 base, the J end lost 2 bases, and 9 bases lay between the germline ends. Germline CDR1 reads SEHNR; CDR2 reads FQNEAQ (reference sequence). The CDR3 sequence is 15 residues long. CDR3 DNA: TGTGCCAGCAGCTTAGGGCAGGGTCCCTACAATGAGCAGTTCTTC. Protein sequence: CASSLGQGPYNEQFF.

The chain couples TRBV11-2 to TRBJ2-1; 13 bases map to TRBD2. This CDR3 spans 16 amino acids. With V trimmed by 5 bases and J by 4 bases, 5 bases remained unmatched. Germline V CDR1 and CDR2: SGHAT, FQNNGV. The chain's CDR3 is CASSTLAGGLYNEQFF. The CDR3 DNA sequence: TGTGCCAGCAGCACACTAGCGGGGGGGCTATACAATGAGCAGTTCTTC. The complete variable domain, with remaining parts taken from reference TRBV11-2 and TRBJ2-1, reads EAGVAQSPRYKIIEKRQSVAFWCNPISGHATLYWYQQILGQGPKLLIQFQNNGVVDDSQLPKDRFSAERLKGVDSTLKIQPAKLEDSAVYLCASSTLAGGLYNEQFFGPGTRLTVL.

The chain carries TRBV4-1 and TRBJ1-4; D uncertain. The ends were cut back, 0 bases at V and 4 bases at J, with 12 bases in the middle. This CDR3 has 16 amino acids. CDR1 MGHRA and CDR2 YSYEKL come from the germline V gene. The CDR3 is CASSQEVGRGNEKLFF. The CDR3 DNA follows: TGCGCCAGCAGCCAAGAAGTCGGCCGAGGTAATGAAAAACTGTTTTTT.

This chain uses TRBV5-1 with TRBJ2-5; 8 positions agree with TRBD1. The J call is in doubt because the DNA end fits TRBJ2-7 better. The germline V gene has CDR1 SGHRS and CDR2 YFSETQ. The CDR3 has 14 amino acids. CDR3 residues: CASSLGTGPYEQYF. The CDR3, as DNA: TGCGCCAGCAGCTTGGGGACAGGGCCCTACGAGCAGTACTTC.

With respect to this clone: An end of the junction does not agree with germline; a read error may underlie this. The V and J genes are TRBV7-7 and TRBJ2-7; a possible D gene is TRBD2 (5 bases). The CDR3 runs to 14 residues. Looked up from germline, CDR1 is SSHAT and CDR2 is FNYEAQ (reference sequence). The CDR3 DNA reads TGTGCTAGCAGCTTAGGAGGCCCGCCGGGCGAGCAGTACTTC. Its translation is CASSLGGPPGEQYF.

This chain uses TRBV11-3 with TRBJ2-5, with 11 positions matching TRBD2. The CDR3 runs 13 residues. Germline V CDR1 and CDR2: SGHNT, YENEEA. Trimming at V came to 5 bases and at J to 7 bases, leaving 3 bases not matched to a gene. The CDR3 DNA reads TGTGCCAGCAGCCCCGGGACTAGCGGGACCCAGTACTTC. Its translation is CASSPGTSGTQYF.

V and J are TRBV5-1 and TRBJ2-2; a possible D gene is TRBD2 (7 bases). V gave up 5 bases and J gave up 7 bases, with 18 bases separating them. The CDR3 runs 15 residues. Germline V lookup: CDR1 SGHRS, CDR2 YFSETQ. The CDR3 is CASRFAGAPSGELFF. CDR3 in DNA: TGCGCCAGCAGGTTCGCGGGGGCCCCTAGCGGGGAGCTGTTTTTT.

The chain employs TRBV28 and TRBJ2-4, with D uncertain. V lost 2 bases, J lost 8 bases, and 10 bases lay in between. Per the germline V gene, CDR1 is MDHEN and CDR2 is SYDVKM. CDR3 length: 13 residues. In DNA form, the CDR3 reads TGTGCCAGCAGTTTAAGGATCGAGGACATTCAGTACTTC. This translates into CASSLRIEDIQYF.

The chain joins TRBV5-4 to TRBJ2-7; TRBD1 matches 7 bases. After removal of 3 bases from V and 0 bases from J, the junction contained 3 bases not matched to a gene. This CDR3 spans 14 amino acids. From germline, CDR1 is SGHNT and CDR2 YYREEE (reference sequence). Here the CDR3 reads CASSSRGSSYEQYV. For the CDR3, the DNA is TGTGCCAGCAGCTCCAGGGGGAGCTCCTACGAGCAGTACGTC.